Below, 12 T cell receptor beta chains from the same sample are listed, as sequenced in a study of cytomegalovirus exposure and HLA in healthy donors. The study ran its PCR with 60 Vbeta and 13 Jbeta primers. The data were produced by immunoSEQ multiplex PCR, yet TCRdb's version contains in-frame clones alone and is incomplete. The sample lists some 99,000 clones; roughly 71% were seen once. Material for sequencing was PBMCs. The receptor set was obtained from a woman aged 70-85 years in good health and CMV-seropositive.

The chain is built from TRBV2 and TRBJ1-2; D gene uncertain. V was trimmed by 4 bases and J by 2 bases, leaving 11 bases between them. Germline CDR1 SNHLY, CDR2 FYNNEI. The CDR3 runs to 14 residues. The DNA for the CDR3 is TGTGCCAGCAGTGCTATGACGGGGAACTATGGCTACACCTTC. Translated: CASSAMTGNYGYTF. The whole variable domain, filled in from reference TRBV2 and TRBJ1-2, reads EPEVTQTPSHQVTQMGQEVILRCVPISNHLYFYWYRQILGQKVEFLVSFYNNEISEKSEIFDDQFSVERPDGSNFTLKIRSTKLEDSAMYFCASSAMTGNYGYTFGSGTRLTVV.

CDR3 DNA sequence: TGTGCCAGCACCTTCAGGGGGCGGGGTGGCTACACCTTC. It codes for CASTFRGRGGYTF. This rearrangement joins TRBV6-5 to TRBJ1-2, with 8 bases matching TRBD1. Germline V gene sequence: CDR1 MNHEY, CDR2 SVGAGI. The CDR3 runs 13 residues. V shed 7 bases and J 7 bases; nucleotides not matched to a gene: 8.

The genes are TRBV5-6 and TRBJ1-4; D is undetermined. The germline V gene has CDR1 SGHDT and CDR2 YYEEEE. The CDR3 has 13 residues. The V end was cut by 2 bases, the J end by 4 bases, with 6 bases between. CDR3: CASSFEVNEKLFF. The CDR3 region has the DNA TGTGCCAGCAGCTTTGAGGTTAATGAAAAACTGTTTTTT.

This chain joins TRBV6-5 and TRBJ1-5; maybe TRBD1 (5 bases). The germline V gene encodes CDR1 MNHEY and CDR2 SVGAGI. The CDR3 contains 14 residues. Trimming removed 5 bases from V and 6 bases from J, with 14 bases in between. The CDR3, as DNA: TGTGCCAGCAGTCGTTTGGATGGGGCTCAGCCCCAGCATTTT. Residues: CASSRLDGAQPQHF.

The CDR3 protein is CASSVDAGGGTGELFF. The CDR3 nucleotides read TGTGCCAGCAGCGTAGATGCGGGGGGCGGCACCGGGGAGCTGTTTTTT. The chain is built from TRBV9 and TRBJ2-2; the match to TRBD2 covers 8 bases. Germline values: CDR1 SGDLS, CDR2 YYNGEE. Trimming at V came to 0 bases and at J to 4 bases, leaving 5 bases not matched to a gene. The CDR3 extends over 16 amino acids.

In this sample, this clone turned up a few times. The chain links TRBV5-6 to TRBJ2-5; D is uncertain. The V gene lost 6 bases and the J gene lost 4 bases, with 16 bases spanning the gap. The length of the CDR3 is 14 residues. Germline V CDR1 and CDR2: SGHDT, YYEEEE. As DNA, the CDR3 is TGTGCCAGCACCCCATCACTGACGGGAGAGACCCAGTACTTC. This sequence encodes CASTPSLTGETQYF.

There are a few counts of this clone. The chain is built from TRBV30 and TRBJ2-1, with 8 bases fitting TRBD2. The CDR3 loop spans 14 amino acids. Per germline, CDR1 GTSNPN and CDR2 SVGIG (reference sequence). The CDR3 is CAGDASGGYNEQFF. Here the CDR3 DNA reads TGTGCGGGGGATGCCAGCGGGGGTTACAATGAGCAGTTCTTC. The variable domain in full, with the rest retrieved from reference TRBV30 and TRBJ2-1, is SQTIHQWPATLVQPVGSPLSLECTVEGTSNPNLYWYRQAAGRGLQLLFYSVGIGQISSEVPQNLSASRPQDRQFILSSKKLLLSDSGFYLCAGDASGGYNEQFFGPGTRLTVL.

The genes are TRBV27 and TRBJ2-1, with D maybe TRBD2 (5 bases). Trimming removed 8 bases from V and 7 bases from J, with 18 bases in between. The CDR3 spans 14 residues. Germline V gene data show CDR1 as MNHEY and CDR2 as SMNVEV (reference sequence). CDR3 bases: TGTGCCAGCCGTCGGGATACCGGTCGGAATGAGCAGTTCTTC. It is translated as CASRRDTGRNEQFF.

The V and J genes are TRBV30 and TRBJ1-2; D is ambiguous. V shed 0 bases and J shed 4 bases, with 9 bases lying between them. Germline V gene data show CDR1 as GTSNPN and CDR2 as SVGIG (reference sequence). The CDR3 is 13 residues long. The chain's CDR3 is CAWSVSGSYGYTF. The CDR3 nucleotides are TGTGCCTGGAGTGTATCGGGGTCCTATGGCTACACCTTC.

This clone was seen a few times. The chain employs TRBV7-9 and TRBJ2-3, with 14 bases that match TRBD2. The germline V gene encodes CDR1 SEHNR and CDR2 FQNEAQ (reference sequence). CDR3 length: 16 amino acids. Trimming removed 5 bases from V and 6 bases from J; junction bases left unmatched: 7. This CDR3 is CASSLRLAGGPDTQYF. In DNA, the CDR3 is TGTGCCAGCAGCCTCAGACTAGCGGGGGGGCCGGATACGCAGTATTTT.

DNA for the CDR3: TGTGCCAGCTCCGTAGGGACAGTTCAAGAGACCCAGTACTTC. It specifies CASSVGTVQETQYF. The V gene is TRBV18, the J gene TRBJ2-5; 7 positions agree with TRBD1. From germline, CDR1 is KGHSH and CDR2 LQKENI. Trimming cost V 6 bases and J 2 bases; bases outside gene matches: 6. CDR3 length equals 14 residues.

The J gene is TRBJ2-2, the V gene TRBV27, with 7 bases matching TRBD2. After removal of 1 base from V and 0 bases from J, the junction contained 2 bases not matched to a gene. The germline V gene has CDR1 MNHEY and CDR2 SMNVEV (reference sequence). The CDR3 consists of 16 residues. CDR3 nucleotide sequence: TGTGCCAGCAGTTTATACAGCGGGACGAACACCGGGGAGCTGTTTTTT. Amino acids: CASSLYSGTNTGELFF.